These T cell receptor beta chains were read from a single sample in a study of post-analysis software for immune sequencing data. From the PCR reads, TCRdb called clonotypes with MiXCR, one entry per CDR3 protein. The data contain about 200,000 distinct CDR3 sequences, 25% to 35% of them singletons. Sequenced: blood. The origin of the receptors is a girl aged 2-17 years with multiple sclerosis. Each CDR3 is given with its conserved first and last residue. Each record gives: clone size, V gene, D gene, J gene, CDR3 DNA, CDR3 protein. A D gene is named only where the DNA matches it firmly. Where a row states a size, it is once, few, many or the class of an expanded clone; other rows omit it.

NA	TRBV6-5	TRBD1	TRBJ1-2	TGTGCCAGCAGAAAAACAGGGGCTAACTATGACTACACCTTC	CASRKTGANYDYTF
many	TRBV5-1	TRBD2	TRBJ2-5	TGCGCCAGCAGCCCCGGGACTAGCGGGGAGACCCAGTACTTC	CASSPGTSGETQYF
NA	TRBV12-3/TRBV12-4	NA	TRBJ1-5	TGTGCCAGCACCTTAGGGGTAGGAAATCAGCCCCAGCATTTT	CASTLGVGNQPQHF
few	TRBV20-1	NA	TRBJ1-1	TGCAGTGCTAGTGGGGTCAGGGGCCCGAACACTGAAGCTTTCTTT	CSASGVRGPNTEAFF
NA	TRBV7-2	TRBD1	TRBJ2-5	TGTGCCAGCAGTAACCGGGACAGGGTTATGTCCCAGTACTTC	CASSNRDRVMSQYF
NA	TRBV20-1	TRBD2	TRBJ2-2	TGCAGTGCTAGAGGGGCGGTGGGGAAACTAGCGGGCGCGAACACCGGGGAGCTGTTTTTT	CSARGAVGKLAGANTGELFF
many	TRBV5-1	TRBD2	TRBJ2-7	TGCGCCAGCAGCTTGGTGACTAGCGGGAGCTACGAGCAGTACTTC	CASSLVTSGSYEQYF
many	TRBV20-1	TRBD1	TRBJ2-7	TGCAGTGCTCTAGCTCCAGGGGGCGGAGAGATCGAGCAGTACTTC	CSALAPGGGEIEQYF
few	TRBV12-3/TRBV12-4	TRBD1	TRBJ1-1	TGTGCCAGCAGTTTACGGGCGTTGAACCTCAGGGGGTTGGGTGAAGCTTTCTTT	CASSLRALNLRGLGEAFF
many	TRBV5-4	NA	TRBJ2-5	TGTGCCAGCAGCTTCACCGGTCTGGAGACCCAGTACTTC	CASSFTGLETQYF
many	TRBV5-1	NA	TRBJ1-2	TGCGCCAGCAGCCCCCGGGACGGATCTCTCCCCACCTTC	CASSPRDGSLPTF
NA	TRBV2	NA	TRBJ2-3	TGTGCCAGCAGTGAAGCACTCCAGGGAGATACGCAGTATTTT	CASSEALQGDTQYF
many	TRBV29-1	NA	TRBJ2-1	TGCAGCGTCACCCGTTCGGGGGAGCAGTTCTTC	CSVTRSGEQFF
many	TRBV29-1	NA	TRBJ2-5	TGCAGCGTTGATCCGGGTAACCAAGAGACCCAGTACTTC	CSVDPGNQETQYF
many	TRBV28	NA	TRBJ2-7	TGTGCCAGCAGTCCCCGTACCATTTTTGTGGGGGTCTTCCGTATGACCCCTCGCTACGAGCAGTACTTC	CASSPRTIFVGVFRMTPRYEQYF
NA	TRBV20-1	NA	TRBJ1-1	TGCAGTGCTAGAAAGTTCGGTGCCCTCGGGGGGGCTGAAGCTTTCTTT	CSARKFGALGGAEAFF
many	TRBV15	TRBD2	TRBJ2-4	TGTGCCACCAGCAGAATGCCGGGACTAGCGGGGGGCCATAAAAACATTCAGTACTTC	CATSRMPGLAGGHKNIQYF
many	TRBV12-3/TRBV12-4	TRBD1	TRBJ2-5	TGTGCCAGCAGTTTAGAGGACAGGGGACAAGAGACCCAGTACTTC	CASSLEDRGQETQYF
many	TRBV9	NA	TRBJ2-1	TGTGCCAGCAGCGTAGGGGGTAGCGGAGAATACAATGAGCAGTTCTTC	CASSVGGSGEYNEQFF
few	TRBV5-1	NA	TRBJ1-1	TGCGCCAGCAGCTTCGAGGGGAACACTGAAGCTTTCTTT	CASSFEGNTEAFF
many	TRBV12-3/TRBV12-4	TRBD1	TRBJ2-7	TGTGCCAGCAGTAGACTAGGGGGACAGGTCTACGAGCAGTACTTC	CASSRLGGQVYEQYF
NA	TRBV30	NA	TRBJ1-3	TGTGGGGGCACCCACTCTGGAAACACCATATATTTT	CGGTHSGNTIYF
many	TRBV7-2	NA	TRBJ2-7	TGTGCCAGCAGCTTACTGGATACGATTTACGAGCAGTACTTC	CASSLLDTIYEQYF
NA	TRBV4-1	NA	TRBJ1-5	TGCGCCAGCAGCCAACGGACAGCTTATAGCAATCAGCCCCAGCATTTT	CASSQRTAYSNQPQHF
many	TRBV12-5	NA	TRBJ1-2	TGTGCTAGTGGTCTGAGACAACAGTTATCCTATGGCTACACCTTC	CASGLRQQLSYGYTF
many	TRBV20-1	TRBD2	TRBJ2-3	TGCAGTGCGCAGTGGACTAGCGCACGCACAGATACGCAGTATTTT	CSAQWTSARTDTQYF
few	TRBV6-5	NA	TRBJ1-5	TGTGCCAGCAGTTACTCGGGGGGAAGCAATCAGCCCCAGCATTTT	CASSYSGGSNQPQHF
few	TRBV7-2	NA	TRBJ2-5	TGTGCCAGCAGCTTATACTTACAGGACCAAGAGACCCAGTACTTC	CASSLYLQDQETQYF
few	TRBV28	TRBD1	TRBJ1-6	TGTGCCAGCAGTCGTATTCACCCGATCCGGACAGGGGGCTTTTTGACACCCCTCCACTTT	CASSRIHPIRTGGFLTPLHF
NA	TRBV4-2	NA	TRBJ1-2	TGTGCCAGCAGCCACTCACTAAACCGGGGGGATAACTATGGCTACACCTTC	CASSHSLNRGDNYGYTF
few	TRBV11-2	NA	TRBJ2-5	TGTGCCAGCAGCTTAGAGCCAGAGGGGGCCCAGTACTTC	CASSLEPEGAQYF
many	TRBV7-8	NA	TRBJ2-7	TGTGCCAGCAGGGGGGTCCACGAGCAGTACTTC	CASRGVHEQYF
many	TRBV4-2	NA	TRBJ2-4	TGTGCCAGCAGCCAAGCCCGGGACATTCAGTACTTC	CASSQARDIQYF
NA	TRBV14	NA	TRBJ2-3	TGTGCCAGCAGTCAGGGGGCGCGGGGGACGCAGTATTTT	CASSQGARGTQYF
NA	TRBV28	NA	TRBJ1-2	TGTGCCAGCAGTTTGGGCCCTCTAGGCTACACCTTC	CASSLGPLGYTF
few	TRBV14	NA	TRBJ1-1	TGTGCCAGCAGCTGGGACTCGAACACTGAAGCTTTCTTT	CASSWDSNTEAFF
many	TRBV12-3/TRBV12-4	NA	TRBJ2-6	TGTGCCAGCAGTTTAAGATCTGGGGCCAACGTCCTGACTTTC	CASSLRSGANVLTF
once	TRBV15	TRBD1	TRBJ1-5	TGTGCCACCAGCAGAGATGGGACAGAAAGTGAGCATTTT	CATSRDGTESEHF
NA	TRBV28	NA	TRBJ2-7	TGTGCCAGCAAAACCCGTATCTCCTACGAGCAGTACTTC	CASKTRISYEQYF
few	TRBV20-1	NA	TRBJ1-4	TGCAGTGCAAAGGGTCGGCGAGCTAATGAAAAACTGTTTTTT	CSAKGRRANEKLFF
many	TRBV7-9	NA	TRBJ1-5	TGTGCCAGCAGCTTAGGTGGGGAATATAGCAATCAGCCCCAGCATTTT	CASSLGGEYSNQPQHF
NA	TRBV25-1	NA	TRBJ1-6	TGTGCCAGCAGTGCCCGACAGGCATATAATCCACCCCTCCACTTT	CASSARQAYNPPLHF
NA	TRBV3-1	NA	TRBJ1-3	TGTGCCAGCAGCCGCTCTGGAAACACCATATATTTT	CASSRSGNTIYF
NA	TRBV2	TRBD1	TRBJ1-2	TGTGCCAGCAGTGAAGCGCCGGCAGGGGGGTGGGATGGCTACACCTTC	CASSEAPAGGWDGYTF
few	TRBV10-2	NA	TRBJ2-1	TGCGCCAGCAGTGAGACTGGGGGAAGTGAGCAGTTCTTC	CASSETGGSEQFF
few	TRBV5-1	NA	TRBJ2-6	TGCGCCAGCAGTGGAGGGGACCAGGCCAACGTCCTGACTTTC	CASSGGDQANVLTF
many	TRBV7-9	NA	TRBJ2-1	TGTGCCAGCATACGGGAGAGCTCCTACAATGAGCAGTTCTTC	CASIRESSYNEQFF
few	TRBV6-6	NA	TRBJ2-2	TGTGCCAGCAGTTACTCGATGGGGCCGAACACCGGGGAGCTGTTTTTT	CASSYSMGPNTGELFF
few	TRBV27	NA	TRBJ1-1	TGTGCCAGCAGTGCCCAGGCACGTACTGAAGCTTTCTTT	CASSAQARTEAFF
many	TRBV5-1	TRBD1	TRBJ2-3	TGCGCCAGCAGCTTGACCGACAGGGTTGCAGATACGCAGTATTTT	CASSLTDRVADTQYF
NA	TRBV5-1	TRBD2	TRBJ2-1	TGCGCCAGCAGCTTTCCGGGACTAGTTATCCCCGGGGACAATGAGCAGTTCTTC	CASSFPGLVIPGDNEQFF